This is a list of T cell receptor beta chains from one sample in a study of cytomegalovirus exposure and HLA in healthy donors. Assay: immunoSEQ multiplex PCR; the TCRdb copy retains only in-frame clones and omits some. The sample includes about 200,000 clones. The sequenced material came from PBMCs. These receptors originate from a man between 25 and 39 years old in good health and CMV-seronegative. Both conserved end residues are part of each CDR3. D genes are given only for firm matches.

TRBJ2-7,TRBV7-3,TRBD2,TGTGCCAGCAGCTTAGGAGCGGGAGACGAGCAGTACTTC,CASSLGAGDEQYF
TRBJ1-1,TRBV5-6,TRBD1,TGTGCCAGCAGCCACGGGACAGGGGCTTTCTTT,CASSHGTGAFF
TRBJ2-5,TRBV27,TRBD1,TGTGCCAGCAGTTTCGGGACAGGGGGAGAGACCCAGTACTTC,CASSFGTGGETQYF
TRBJ2-3,TRBV5-1,NA,TGCGCCAGCAGCGGACTACTCACAGATACGCAGTATTTT,CASSGLLTDTQYF
TRBJ2-3,TRBV5-1,TRBD2,TGCGCCAGCAGCTTGCAGCGGGGGGCCGTAGATACGCAGTATTTT,CASSLQRGAVDTQYF
TRBJ1-2,TRBV5-4,TRBD1,TGTGCCAGCAGCAACGACAGGGGGCGCGTCAACACCTTC,CASSNDRGRVNTF
TRBJ2-5,TRBV5-6,NA,TGTGCCAGCAGCTTTTCAGTGCAAGAGACCCAGTACTTC,CASSFSVQETQYF
TRBJ1-3,TRBV18,TRBD1,TGTGCCAGCTCACCAGCGACAGGGTTACAAGGAAACACCATATATTTT,CASSPATGLQGNTIYF
TRBJ1-3,TRBV6-1,NA,TGTGCCAGCAGTGAACAGGGCCAGAGTGGATCTGGAAACACCATATATTTT,CASSEQGQSGSGNTIYF
TRBJ1-5,TRBV7-2,TRBD1,TGTGCCAGCAGCTTAGCTCCGGGACAGGGGGCGGGAAATCAGCCCCAGCATTTT,CASSLAPGQGAGNQPQHF
TRBJ2-5,TRBV10-2,TRBD2,TGCGCCAGCAGTGAGTCGGCTAGCGGGAGTCCCCAGGTTAGCGAGACCCAGTACTTC,CASSESASGSPQVSETQYF
TRBJ1-6,TRBV27,NA,TGTGCCAGCAGTCCCCGACGGGGAGTTAATTCACCCCTCCACTTT,CASSPRRGVNSPLHF
TRBJ1-4,TRBV29-1,TRBD1,TGCAGCGTAACCGGGACAGGGCGCGAAAAACTGTTTTTT,CSVTGTGREKLFF
TRBJ1-5,TRBV6-6,NA,TGTGCCAGCAGTTTTGGGGCTGACCAGCCCCAGCATTTT,CASSFGADQPQHF
TRBJ2-7,TRBV10-3,TRBD1,TGTGCCATCAGTGTGCAGGGGGCCTACGAGCAGTACTTC,CAISVQGAYEQYF
TRBJ2-7,TRBV5-4,NA,TGTGCCAGTAGGAGGGACAGTGCCCCCTACGAGCAGTACTTC,CASRRDSAPYEQYF
TRBJ2-3,TRBV19,NA,TGTGCCAGTAGGCAGGGGGGCAGGGGAGATACGCAGTATTTT,CASRQGGRGDTQYF
TRBJ2-7,TRBV11-2,NA,TGTGCCAGCAGCTTAGGCCGGTTCTCCTACGAGCAGTACTTC,CASSLGRFSYEQYF
TRBJ2-3,TRBV7-2,NA,TGTGCCAGCGTCCGAGCTTTGGGCACAGATACGCAGTATTTT,CASVRALGTDTQYF
TRBJ1-2,TRBV28,NA,TGTGCCAGCAGTTTAGAGAGTTTGGGAGGGGGAAACTATGGCTACACCTTC,CASSLESLGGGNYGYTF
TRBJ2-1,TRBV27,TRBD2,TGTGCCAGCAGTTTATCCCAAGGACTAGCGGGAAAGAATGAGCAGTTCTTC,CASSLSQGLAGKNEQFF
TRBJ2-7,TRBV13,TRBD1,TGTGCCAGCAGCCCTTGGACAGGCGAAACCTACGAGCAGTACTTC,CASSPWTGETYEQYF
TRBJ2-5,TRBV19,NA,TGTGCCAGTTCTACCGGGGAGACCCAGTACTTC,CASSTGETQYF
TRBJ2-5,TRBV30,TRBD1,TGTGCCTGGAGTGTAACAGGGGTCTATACGCAGACCCAGTACTTC,CAWSVTGVYTQTQYF
TRBJ1-6,TRBV2,TRBD1,TGTGCCAGCAGGGGACAGATAGGAAATTCACCCCTCCACTTT,CASRGQIGNSPLHF
TRBJ2-1,TRBV5-1,TRBD1,TGCGCCAGCAGCCCCGGGACAGGGCTCAATGAGCAGTTCTTC,CASSPGTGLNEQFF
TRBJ1-2,TRBV7-9,NA,TGTGCCAGCAGCTTAGTCACTAACTATGGCTACACCTTC,CASSLVTNYGYTF
TRBJ1-2,TRBV27,TRBD1,TGTGCCAGCAGTCCGAACGGACAGGGCGCTGGCTACACCTTC,CASSPNGQGAGYTF